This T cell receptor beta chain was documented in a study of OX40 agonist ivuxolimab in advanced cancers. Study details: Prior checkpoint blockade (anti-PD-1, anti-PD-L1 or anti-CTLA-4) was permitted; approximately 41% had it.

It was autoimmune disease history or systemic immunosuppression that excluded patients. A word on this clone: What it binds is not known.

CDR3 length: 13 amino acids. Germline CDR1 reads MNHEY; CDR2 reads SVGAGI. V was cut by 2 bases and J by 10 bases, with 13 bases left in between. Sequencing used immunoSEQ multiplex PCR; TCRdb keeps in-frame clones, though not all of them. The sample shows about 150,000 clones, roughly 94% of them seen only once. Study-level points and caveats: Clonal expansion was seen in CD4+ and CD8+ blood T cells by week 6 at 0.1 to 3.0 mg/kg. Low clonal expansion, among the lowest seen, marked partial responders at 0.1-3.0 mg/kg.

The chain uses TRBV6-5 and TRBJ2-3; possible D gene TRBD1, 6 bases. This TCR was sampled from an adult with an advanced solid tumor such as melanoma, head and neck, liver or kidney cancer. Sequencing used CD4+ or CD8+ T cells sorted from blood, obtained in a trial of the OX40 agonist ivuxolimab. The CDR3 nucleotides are TGTGCCAGCAGTTACACCACAGGGCGCGCGCAGTATTTT. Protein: CASSYTTGRAQYF.